The clone carrying this TCR beta chain has a handful of counts. Its antigen is unknown. The source of the sample is a study of T cells in Graves' hyperthyroidism and ophthalmopathy. Researchers barred patients who had uncontrolled infection, other autoimmune disease, pregnancy or lactation. Regarding the study as a whole: Most clonotypes expanded in the thyroid (above 0.001) were also present in blood.

Authors of the study amplified TCR beta CDR3 regions from RNA transcripts. In the first-round RT-PCR of the TCR CDR3, the HTBI primer set was used. Each CDR3 protein gets one entry after TCRdb re-called the multiplex PCR reads with MiXCR. Of hundreds of thousands of distinct CDR3 sequences listed, about 15% are singletons. The junction had 2 bases not matched to a gene; V was cut back by 3 bases and J by 3 bases. Germline V gives CDR1 MNHEY, CDR2 SVGAGI. The CDR3 is 15 residues long. Input material: blood. V gene TRBV6-5 combines with J gene TRBJ2-2, with 9 bases lining up with TRBD1. This clonotype was obtained from a middle-aged woman with Graves' ophthalmopathy. The CDR3 spells CASSYRDRDTGELFF. The CDR3 DNA sequence: TGTGCCAGCAGTTATCGGGACAGGGACACCGGGGAGCTGTTTTTT.